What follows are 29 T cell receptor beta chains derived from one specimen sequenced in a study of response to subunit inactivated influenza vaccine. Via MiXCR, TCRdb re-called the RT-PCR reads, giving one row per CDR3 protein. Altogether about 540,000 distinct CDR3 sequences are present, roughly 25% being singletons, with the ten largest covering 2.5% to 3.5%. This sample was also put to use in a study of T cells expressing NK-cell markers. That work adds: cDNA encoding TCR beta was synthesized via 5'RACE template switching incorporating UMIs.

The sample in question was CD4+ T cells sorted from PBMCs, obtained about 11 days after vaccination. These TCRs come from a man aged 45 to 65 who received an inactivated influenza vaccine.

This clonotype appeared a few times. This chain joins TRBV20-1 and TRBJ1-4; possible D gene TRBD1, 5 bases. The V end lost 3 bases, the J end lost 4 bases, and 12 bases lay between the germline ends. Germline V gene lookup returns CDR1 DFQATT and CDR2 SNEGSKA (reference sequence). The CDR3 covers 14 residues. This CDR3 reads CSARAGARNEKLFF. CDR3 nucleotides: TGCAGTGCTAGGGCCGGGGCCCGTAATGAAAAACTGTTTTTT.

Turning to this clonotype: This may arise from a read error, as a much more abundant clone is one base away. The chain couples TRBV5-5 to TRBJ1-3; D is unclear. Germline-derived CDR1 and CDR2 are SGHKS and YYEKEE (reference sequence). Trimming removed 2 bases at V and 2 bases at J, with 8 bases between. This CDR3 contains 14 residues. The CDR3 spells CASSFPGPGNTIYF. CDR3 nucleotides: TGTGCCAGCAGCTTTCCGGGTCCTGGAAACACCATATATTTT. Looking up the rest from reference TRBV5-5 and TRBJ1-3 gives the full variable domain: DAGVTQSPTHLIKTRGQQVTLRCSPISGHKSVSWYQQVLGQGPQFIFQYYEKEERGRGNFPDRFSARQFPNYSSELNVNALLLGDSALYLCASSFPGPGNTIYFGEGSWLTVV.

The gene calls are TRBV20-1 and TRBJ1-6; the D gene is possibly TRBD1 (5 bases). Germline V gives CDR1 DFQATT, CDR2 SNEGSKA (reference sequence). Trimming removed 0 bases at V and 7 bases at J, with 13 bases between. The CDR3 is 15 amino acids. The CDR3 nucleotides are TGCAGTGCTAGAGACCCGGGACGCAGAAATTCACCCCTCCACTTT. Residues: CSARDPGRRNSPLHF.

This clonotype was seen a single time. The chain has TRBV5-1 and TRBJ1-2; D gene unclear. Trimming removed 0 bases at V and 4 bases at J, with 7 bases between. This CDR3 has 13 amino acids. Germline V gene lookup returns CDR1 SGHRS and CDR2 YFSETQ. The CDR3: CASSLGHLYGYTF. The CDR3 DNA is TGCGCCAGCAGCTTGGGACACCTCTATGGCTACACCTTC.

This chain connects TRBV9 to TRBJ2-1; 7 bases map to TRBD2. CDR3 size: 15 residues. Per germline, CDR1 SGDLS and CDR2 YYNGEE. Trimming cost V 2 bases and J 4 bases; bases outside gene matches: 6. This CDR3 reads CASSVGPGGYNEQFF. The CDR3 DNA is TGTGCCAGCAGCGTCGGACCGGGAGGTTACAATGAGCAGTTCTTC.

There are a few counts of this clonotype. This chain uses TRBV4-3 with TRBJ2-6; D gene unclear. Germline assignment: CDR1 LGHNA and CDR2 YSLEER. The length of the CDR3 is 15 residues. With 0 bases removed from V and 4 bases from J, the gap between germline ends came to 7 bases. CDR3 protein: CASSQDVHGANVLTF. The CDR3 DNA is TGCGCCAGCAGCCAAGATGTACACGGGGCCAACGTCCTGACTTTC.

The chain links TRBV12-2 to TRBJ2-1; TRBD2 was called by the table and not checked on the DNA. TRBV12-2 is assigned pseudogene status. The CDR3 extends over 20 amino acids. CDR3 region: CASRLPNPGLTPYGTNEQFF. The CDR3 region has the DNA TGTGCAAGTCGCTTACCCAATCCGGGACTGACTCCCTACGGGACCAATGAGCAGTTCTTC.

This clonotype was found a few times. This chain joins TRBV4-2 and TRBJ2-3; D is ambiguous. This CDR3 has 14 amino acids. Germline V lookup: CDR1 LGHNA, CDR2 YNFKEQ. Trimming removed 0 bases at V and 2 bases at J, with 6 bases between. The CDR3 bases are TGTGCCAGCAGCCAAGACCAGGACACAGATACGCAGTATTTT. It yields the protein CASSQDQDTDTQYF.

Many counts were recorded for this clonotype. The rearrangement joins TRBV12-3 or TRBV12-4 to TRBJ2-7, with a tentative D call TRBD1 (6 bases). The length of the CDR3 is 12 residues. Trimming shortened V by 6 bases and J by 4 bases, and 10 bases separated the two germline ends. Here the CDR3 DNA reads TGTGCCAGCAGCTCAGGGGTTTACGAGCAGTACTTC. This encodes CASSSGVYEQYF.

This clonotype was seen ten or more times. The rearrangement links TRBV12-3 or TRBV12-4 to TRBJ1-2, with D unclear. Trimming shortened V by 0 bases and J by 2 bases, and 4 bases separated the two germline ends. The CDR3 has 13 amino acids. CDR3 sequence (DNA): TGTGCCAGCAGTTTAGCAAGGAACTATGGCTACACCTTC. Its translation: CASSLARNYGYTF.

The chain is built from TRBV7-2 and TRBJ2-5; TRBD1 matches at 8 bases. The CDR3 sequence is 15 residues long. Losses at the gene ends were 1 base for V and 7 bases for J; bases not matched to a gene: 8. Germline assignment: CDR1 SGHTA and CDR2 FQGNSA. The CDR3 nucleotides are TGTGCCAGCAGCTTAGGAGGGGACAGGTTCGGGACCCAGTACTTC. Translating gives CASSLGGDRFGTQYF.

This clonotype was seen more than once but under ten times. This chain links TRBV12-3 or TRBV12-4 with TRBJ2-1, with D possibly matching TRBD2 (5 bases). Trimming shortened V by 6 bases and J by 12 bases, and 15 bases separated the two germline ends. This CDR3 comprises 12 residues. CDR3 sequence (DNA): TGTGCCAGCAGCTCCTTTTCAGAGGGGCAGTTCTTC. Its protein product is CASSSFSEGQFF.

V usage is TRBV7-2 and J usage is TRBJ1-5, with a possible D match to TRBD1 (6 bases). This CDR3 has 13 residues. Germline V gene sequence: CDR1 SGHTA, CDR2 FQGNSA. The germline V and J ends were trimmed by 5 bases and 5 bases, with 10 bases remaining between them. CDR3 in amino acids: CASSRTADQPQHF. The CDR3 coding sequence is TGTGCCAGCAGCAGGACAGCAGATCAGCCCCAGCATTTT.

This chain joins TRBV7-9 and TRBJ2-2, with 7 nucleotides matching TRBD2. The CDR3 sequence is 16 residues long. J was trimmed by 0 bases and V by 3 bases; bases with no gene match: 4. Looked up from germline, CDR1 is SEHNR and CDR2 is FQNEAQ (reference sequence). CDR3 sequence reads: CASSFSAGANTGELFF. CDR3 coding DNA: TGTGCCAGCAGCTTTTCGGCGGGAGCGAACACCGGGGAGCTGTTTTTT.

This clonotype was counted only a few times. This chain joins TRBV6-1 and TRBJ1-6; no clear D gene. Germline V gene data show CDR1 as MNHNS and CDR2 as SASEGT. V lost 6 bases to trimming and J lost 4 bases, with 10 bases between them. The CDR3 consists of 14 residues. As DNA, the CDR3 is TGTGCCAGCAGCCCACGGAGGTATAATTCACCCCTCCACTTT. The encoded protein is CASSPRRYNSPLHF.

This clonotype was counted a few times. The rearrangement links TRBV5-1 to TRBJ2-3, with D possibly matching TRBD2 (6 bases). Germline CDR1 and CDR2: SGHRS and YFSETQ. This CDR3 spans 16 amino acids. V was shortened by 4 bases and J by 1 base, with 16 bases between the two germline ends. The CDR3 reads CASSLTGWGGTDTQYF. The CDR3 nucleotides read TGCGCCAGCAGCCTCACCGGATGGGGGGGCACAGATACGCAGTATTTT.

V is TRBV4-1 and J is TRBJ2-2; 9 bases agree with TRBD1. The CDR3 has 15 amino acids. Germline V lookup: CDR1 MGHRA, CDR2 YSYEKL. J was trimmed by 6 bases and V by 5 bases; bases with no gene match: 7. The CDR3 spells CASSFLGQGSGELFF. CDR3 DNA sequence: TGCGCCAGCAGCTTCCTGGGACAGGGTTCCGGGGAGCTGTTTTTT.

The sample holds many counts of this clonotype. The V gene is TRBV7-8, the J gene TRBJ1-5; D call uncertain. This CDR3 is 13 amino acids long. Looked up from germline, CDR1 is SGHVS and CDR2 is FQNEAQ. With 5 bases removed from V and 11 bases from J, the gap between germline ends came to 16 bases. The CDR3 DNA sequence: TGTGCCAGCAGCCCCCCGGACGGTGGGGCCCAGCATTTT. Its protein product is CASSPPDGGAQHF.

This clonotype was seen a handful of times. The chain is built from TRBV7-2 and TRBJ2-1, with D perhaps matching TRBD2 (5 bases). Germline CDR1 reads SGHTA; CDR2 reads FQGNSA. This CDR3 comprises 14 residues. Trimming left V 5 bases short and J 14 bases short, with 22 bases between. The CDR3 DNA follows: TGTGCCAGCAGCCTCAACGCGGCGCTAGCACCCAAGTTCTTC. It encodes CASSLNAALAPKFF.

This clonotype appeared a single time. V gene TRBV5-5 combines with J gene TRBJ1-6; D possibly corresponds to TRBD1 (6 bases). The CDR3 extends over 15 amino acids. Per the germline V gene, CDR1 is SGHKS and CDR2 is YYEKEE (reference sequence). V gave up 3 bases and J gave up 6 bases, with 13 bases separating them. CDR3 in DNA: TGTGCCAGCAGCTGGGGACGGACAGCTAATTCACCCCTCCACTTT. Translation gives CASSWGRTANSPLHF. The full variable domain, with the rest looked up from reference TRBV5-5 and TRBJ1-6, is DAGVTQSPTHLIKTRGQQVTLRCSPISGHKSVSWYQQVLGQGPQFIFQYYEKEERGRGNFPDRFSARQFPNYSSELNVNALLLGDSALYLCASSWGRTANSPLHFGNGTRLTVT.

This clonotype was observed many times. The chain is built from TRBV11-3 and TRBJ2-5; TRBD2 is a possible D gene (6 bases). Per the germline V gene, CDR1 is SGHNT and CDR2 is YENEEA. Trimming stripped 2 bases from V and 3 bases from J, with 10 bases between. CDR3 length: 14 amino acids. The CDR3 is CASSLRESEETQYF. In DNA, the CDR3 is TGTGCCAGCAGCTTACGGGAGAGTGAAGAGACCCAGTACTTC. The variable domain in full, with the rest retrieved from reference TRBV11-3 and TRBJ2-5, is EAGVVQSPRYKIIEKKQPVAFWCNPISGHNTLYWYLQNLGQGPELLIRYENEEAVDDSQLPKDRFSAERLKGVDSTLKIQPAELGDSAVYLCASSLRESEETQYFGPGTRLLVL.

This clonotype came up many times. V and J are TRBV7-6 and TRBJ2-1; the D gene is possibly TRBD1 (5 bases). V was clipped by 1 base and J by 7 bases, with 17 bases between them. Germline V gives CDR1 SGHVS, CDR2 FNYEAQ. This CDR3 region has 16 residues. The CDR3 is CASSLESSRASNEQFF. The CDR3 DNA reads TGTGCCAGCAGCTTAGAATCCTCCAGGGCCAGTAATGAGCAGTTCTTC. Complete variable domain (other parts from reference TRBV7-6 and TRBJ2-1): GAGVSQSPRYKVTKRGQDVALRCDPISGHVSLYWYRQALGQGPEFLTYFNYEAQQDKSGLPNDRFSAERPEGSISTLTIQRTEQRDSAMYRCASSLESSRASNEQFFGPGTRLTVL.

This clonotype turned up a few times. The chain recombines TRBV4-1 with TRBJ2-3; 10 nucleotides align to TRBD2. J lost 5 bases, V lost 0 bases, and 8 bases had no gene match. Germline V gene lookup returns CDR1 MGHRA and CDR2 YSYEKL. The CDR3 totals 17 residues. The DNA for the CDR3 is TGCGCCAGCAGCCAAGACAGCGAGCGGGGGGGCCGAGATACGCAGTATTTT. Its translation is CASSQDSERGGRDTQYF.

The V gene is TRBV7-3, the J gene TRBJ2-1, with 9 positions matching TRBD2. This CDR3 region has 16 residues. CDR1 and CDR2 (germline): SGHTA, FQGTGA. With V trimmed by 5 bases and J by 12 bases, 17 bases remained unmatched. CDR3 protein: CASSPEGDSGRFGQFF. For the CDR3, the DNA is TGTGCCAGCAGCCCCGAGGGCGATAGCGGGAGATTTGGGCAGTTCTTC. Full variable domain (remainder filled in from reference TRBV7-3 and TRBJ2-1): GAGVSQTPSNKVTEKGKYVELRCDPISGHTALYWYRQSLGQGPEFLIYFQGTGAADDSGLPNDRFFAVRPEGSVSTLKIQRTERGDSAVYLCASSPEGDSGRFGQFFGPGTRLTVL.

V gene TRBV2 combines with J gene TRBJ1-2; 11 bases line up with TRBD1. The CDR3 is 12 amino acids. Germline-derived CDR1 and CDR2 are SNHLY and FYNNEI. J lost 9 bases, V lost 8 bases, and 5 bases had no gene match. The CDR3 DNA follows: TGTGCCAGCCAGGGACAGGGGGGCAGCTACACCTTC. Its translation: CASQGQGGSYTF.

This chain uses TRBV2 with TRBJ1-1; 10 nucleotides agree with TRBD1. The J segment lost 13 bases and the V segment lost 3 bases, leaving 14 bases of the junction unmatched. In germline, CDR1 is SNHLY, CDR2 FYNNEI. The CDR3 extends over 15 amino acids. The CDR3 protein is CASSETGGIGAEGFF. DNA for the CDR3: TGTGCCAGCAGTGAGACAGGGGGCATCGGCGCGGAGGGTTTCTTT.

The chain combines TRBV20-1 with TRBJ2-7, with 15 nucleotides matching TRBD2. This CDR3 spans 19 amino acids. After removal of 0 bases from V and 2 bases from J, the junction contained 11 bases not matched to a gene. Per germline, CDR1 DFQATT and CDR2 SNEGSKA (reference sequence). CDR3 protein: CSARDAGLAGGRLTYEQYF. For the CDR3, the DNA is TGCAGTGCTAGAGATGCAGGACTAGCGGGGGGGCGTCTCACCTACGAGCAGTACTTC.

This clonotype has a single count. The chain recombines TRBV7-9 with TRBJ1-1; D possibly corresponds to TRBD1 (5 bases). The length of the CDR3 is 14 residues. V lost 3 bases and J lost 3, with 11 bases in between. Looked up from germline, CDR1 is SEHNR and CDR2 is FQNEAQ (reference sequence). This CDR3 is CASSFSGTYTEAFF. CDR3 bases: TGTGCCAGCAGCTTTTCGGGGACCTACACTGAAGCTTTCTTT. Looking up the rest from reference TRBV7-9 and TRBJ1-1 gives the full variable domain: DTGVSQNPRHKITKRGQNVTFRCDPISEHNRLYWYRQTLGQGPEFLTYFQNEAQLEKSRLLSDRFSAERPKGSFSTLEIQRTEQGDSAMYLCASSFSGTYTEAFFGQGTRLTVV.

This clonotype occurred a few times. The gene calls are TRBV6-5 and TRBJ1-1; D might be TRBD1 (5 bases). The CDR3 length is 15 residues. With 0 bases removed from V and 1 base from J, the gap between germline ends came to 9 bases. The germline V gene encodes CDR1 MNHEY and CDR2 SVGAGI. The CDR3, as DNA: TGTGCCAGCAGTTACTCTTGGGACGGGAACACTGAAGCTTTCTTT. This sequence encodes CASSYSWDGNTEAFF.